The sample holds a few counts of the clone carrying this TCR beta chain. This record belongs to a study of T cell repertoires in cytomegalovirus infection. V was trimmed by 7 bases and J by 7 bases, leaving 14 bases between them. This CDR3 is built from 14 residues. Germline V lookup: CDR1 MNHEY, CDR2 SVGAGI. TCRdb redid the calling of the reads with MiXCR, one entry per CDR3 protein. The sample has approximately 290,000 distinct CDR3 sequences; about 25% are singletons. This TCR was sampled from a human donor in good health (CMV status not recorded). Some clones in this sample may be carry-over from other donors' samples. V and J are TRBV6-5 and TRBJ1-6; maybe TRBD1 (6 bases). The sequenced sample consisted of PBMCs. CDR3 DNA: TGTGCCAGCAAAAAATCAGGGGCCAATTCACCCCTCCACTTT. Translating it yields CASKKSGANSPLHF.